This T cell receptor beta chain stems from a study of blood T cell repertoires in COVID-19. Study context: Sources were T cells, B-cell-depleted T cells, or PBMCs; the material itself was cDNA or gDNA.

In the original processing: Reference gene primer amplification yielded estimated nucleated cell counts. Generated by immunoSEQ multiplex PCR, the TCRdb table keeps only in-frame clones and is missing some. V and J calls and clone size follow that table, whereas D and trimming were derived from the DNA. The sample holds some 240,000 clones, about 81% seen once. Germline V lookup: CDR1 SGHNT, CDR2 YENEEA. The CDR3 spans 13 residues. Trimming left V 3 bases short and J 7 bases short, with 13 bases between. The study recruited people aged 18 to 89 years across about two dozen US areas. Participant-given clinical history determined each cohort assignment.

This receptor was identified in a young man with acute COVID-19. The chain joins TRBV11-3 to TRBJ2-7; no definite D call. Sequenced input: PBMCs or T cells enriched from blood (not recorded which). CDR3 protein: CASSLAFGWEQYV. Here the CDR3 DNA reads TGTGCCAGCAGCTTGGCCTTTGGTTGGGAGCAGTACGTC.